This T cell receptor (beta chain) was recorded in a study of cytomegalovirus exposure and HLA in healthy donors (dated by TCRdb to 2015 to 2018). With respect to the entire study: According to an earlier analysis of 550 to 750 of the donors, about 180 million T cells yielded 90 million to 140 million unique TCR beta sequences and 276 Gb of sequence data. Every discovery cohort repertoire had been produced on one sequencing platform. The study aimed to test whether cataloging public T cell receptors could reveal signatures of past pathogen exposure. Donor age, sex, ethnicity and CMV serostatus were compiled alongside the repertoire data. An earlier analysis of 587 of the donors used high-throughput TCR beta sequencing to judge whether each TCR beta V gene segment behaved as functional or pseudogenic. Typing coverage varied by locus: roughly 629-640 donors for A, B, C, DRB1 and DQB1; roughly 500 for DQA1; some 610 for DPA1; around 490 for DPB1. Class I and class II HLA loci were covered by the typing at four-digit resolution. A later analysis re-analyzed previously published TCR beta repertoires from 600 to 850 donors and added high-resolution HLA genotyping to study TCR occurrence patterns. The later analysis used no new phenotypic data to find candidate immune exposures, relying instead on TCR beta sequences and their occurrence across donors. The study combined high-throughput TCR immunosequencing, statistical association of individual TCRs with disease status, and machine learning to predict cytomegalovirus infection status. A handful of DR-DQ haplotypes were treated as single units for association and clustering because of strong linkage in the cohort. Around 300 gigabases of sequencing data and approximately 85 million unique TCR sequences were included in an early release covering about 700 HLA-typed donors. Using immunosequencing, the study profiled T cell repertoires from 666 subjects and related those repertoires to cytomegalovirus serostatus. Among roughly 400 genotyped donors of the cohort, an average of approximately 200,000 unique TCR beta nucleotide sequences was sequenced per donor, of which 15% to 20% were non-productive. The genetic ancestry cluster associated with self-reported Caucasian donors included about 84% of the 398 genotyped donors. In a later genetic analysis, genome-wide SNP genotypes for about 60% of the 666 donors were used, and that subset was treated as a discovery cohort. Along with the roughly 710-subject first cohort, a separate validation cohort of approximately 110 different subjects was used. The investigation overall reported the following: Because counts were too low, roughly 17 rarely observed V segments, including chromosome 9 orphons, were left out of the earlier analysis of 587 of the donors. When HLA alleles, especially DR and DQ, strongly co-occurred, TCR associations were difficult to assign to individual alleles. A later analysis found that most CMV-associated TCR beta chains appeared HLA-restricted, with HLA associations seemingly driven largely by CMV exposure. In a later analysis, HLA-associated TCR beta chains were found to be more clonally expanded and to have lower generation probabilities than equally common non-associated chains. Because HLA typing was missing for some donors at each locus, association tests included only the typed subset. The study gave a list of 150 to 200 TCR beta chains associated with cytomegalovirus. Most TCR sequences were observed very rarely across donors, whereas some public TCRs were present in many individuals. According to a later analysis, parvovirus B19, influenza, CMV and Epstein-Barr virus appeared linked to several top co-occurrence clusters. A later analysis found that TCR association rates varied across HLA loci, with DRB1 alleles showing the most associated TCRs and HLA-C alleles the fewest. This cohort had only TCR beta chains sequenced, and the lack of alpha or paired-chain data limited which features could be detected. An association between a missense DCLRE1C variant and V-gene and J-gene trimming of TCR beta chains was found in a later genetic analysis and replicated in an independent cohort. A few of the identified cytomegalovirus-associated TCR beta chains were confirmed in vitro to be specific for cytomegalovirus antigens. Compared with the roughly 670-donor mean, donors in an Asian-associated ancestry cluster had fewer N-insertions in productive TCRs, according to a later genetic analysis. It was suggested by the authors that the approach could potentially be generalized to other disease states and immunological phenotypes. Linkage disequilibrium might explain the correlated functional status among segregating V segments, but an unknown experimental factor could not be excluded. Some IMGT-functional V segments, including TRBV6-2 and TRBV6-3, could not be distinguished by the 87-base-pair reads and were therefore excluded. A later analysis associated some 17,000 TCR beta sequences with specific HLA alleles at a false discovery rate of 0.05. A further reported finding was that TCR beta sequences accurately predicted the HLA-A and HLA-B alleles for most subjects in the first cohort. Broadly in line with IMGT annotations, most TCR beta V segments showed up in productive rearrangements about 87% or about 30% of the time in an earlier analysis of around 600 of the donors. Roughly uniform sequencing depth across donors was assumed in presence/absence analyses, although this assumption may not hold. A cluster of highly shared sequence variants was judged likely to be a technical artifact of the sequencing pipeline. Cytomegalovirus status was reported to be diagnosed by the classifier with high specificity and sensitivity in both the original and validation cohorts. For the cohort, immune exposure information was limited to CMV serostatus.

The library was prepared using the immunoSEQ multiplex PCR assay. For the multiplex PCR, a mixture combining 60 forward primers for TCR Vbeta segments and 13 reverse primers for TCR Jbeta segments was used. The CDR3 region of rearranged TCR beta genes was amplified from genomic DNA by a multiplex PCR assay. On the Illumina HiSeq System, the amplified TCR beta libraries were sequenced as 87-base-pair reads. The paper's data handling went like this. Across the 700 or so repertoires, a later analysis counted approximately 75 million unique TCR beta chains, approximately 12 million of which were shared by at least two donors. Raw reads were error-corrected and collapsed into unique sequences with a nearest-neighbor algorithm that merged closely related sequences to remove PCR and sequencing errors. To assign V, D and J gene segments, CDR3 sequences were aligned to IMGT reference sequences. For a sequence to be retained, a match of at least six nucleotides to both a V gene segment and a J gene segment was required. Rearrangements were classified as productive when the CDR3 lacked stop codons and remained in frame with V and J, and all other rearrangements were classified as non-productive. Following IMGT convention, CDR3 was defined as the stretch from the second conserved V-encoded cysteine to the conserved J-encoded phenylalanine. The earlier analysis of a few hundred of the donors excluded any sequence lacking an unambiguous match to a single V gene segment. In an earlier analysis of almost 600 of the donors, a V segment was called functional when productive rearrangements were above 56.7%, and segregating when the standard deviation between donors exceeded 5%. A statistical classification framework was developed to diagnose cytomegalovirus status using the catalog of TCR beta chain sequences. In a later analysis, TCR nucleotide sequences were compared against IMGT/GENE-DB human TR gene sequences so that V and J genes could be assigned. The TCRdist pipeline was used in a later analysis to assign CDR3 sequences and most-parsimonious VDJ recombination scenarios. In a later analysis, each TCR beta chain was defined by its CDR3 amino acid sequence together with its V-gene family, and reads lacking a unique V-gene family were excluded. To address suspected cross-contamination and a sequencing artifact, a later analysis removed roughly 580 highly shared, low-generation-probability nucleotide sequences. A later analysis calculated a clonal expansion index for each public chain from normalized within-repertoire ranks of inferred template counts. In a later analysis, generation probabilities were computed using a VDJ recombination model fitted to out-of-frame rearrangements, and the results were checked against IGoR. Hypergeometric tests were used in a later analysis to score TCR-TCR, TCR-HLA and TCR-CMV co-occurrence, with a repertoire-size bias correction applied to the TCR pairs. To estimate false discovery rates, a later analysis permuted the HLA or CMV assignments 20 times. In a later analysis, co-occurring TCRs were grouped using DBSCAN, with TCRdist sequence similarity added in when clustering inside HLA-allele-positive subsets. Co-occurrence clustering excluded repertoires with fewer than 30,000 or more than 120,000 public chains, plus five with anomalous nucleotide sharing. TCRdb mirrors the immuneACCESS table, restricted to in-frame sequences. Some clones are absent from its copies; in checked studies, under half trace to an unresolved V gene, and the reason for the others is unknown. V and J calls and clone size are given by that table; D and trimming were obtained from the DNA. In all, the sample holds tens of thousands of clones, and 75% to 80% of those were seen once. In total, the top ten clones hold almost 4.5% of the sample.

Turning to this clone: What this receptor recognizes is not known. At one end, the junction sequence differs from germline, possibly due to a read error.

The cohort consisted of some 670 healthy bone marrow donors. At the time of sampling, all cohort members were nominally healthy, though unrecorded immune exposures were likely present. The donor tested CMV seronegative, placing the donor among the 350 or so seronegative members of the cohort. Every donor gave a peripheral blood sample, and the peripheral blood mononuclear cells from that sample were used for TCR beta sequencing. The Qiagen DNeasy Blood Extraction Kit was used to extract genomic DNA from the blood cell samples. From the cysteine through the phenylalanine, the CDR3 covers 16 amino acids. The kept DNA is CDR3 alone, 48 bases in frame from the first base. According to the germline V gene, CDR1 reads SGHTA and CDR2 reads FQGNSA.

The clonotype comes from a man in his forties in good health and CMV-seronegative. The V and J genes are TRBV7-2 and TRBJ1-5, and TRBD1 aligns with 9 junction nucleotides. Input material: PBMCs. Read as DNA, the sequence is TGTGCCAGCAGCTCCCCAGGGACAGGGAGCAGTCAGCCCCAGCATTTT. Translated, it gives CASSSPGTGSSQPQHF.